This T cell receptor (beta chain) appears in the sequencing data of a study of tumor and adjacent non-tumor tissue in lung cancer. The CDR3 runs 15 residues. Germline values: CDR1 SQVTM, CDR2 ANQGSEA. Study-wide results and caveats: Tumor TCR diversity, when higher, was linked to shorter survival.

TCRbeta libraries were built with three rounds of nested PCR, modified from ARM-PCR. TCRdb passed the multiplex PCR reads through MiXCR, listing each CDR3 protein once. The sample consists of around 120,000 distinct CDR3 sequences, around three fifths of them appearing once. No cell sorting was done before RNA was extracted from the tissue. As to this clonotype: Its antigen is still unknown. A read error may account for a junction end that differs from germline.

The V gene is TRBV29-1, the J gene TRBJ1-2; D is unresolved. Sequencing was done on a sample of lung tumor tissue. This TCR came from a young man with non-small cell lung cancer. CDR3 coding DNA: TGCTGCGTTGATGTGGCAGGAGCGATCCTGGGAGCCTACACCTTC. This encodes CCVDVAGAILGAYTF.